The 8 T cell receptor beta chains listed next were all sequenced from one sample in a study of shared clonotypes between healthy human individuals. TCRdb's table, derived via immunoSEQ multiplex PCR, lists solely in-frame clones and lacks some. The sample has millions of clones; about 95% are singletons. Cells designated naive CD8 were CD45RO-negative and were positively selected for CCR7, with terminally differentiated effector memory CD45RA+ cells excluded. Sequences were obtained from naive CD8+ T cells sorted from blood. These receptors came from a man between 18 and 35 years old in good health.

This clone was seen only once. The genes are TRBV6-1 and TRBJ1-1; D not certain. Germline CDR1 MNHNS, CDR2 SASEGT. Trimming stripped 2 bases from V and 1 base from J, with 11 bases between. The CDR3 consists of 15 residues. The CDR3 sequence is CASSEILLGNTEAFF. The CDR3 nucleotides are TGTGCCAGCAGTGAAATCTTACTAGGGAACACTGAAGCTTTCTTT.

The chain uses TRBV10-3 and TRBJ1-4; 7 bases are a match to TRBD1. V lost 4 bases to trimming and J lost 0 bases; unmatched junction nucleotides: 8. The CDR3 extends over 17 amino acids. CDR1 and CDR2 from the germline V gene are ENHRY and SYGVKD. CDR3 in DNA: TGTGCCATCAGTGCCGACAGGGCAGCAACAACTAATGAAAAACTGTTTTTT. It translates to CAISADRAATTNEKLFF.

J is TRBJ2-3 and V is TRBV30; D is unresolved. V gave up 4 bases and J gave up 4 bases, with 9 bases separating them. This CDR3 has 12 residues. Germline CDR1 reads GTSNPN; CDR2 reads SVGIG (reference sequence). The CDR3 DNA follows: TGTGCCTGGAATGAACAGTCAGATACGCAGTATTTT. Translation gives CAWNEQSDTQYF.

The chain couples TRBV28 to TRBJ2-3; 7 nucleotides align to TRBD2. V gave up 5 bases and J gave up 6 bases; unmatched junction bases: 8. The CDR3 is 14 residues long. Germline-derived CDR1 and CDR2 are MDHEN and SYDVKM. For the CDR3, the DNA is TGTGCCAGCAGTAAGGGACTATCTCCCGATACGCAGTATTTT. It specifies CASSKGLSPDTQYF.

V is TRBV7-8 and J is TRBJ1-5; a possible D gene is TRBD1 (5 bases). The CDR3 consists of 14 residues. V lost 3 bases and J lost 4, with 10 bases in between. In germline, CDR1 is SGHVS, CDR2 FQNEAQ. CDR3 amino acids: CASSLGGINQPQHF. In DNA, the CDR3 is TGTGCCAGCAGCTTGGGGGGGATTAATCAGCCCCAGCATTTT.

V gene TRBV27 combines with J gene TRBJ2-7, with TRBD1 matching 9 bases. CDR3 size: 13 residues. The J segment lost 6 bases and the V segment lost 3 bases, leaving 3 bases of the junction unmatched. In germline, CDR1 is MNHEY, CDR2 SMNVEV (reference sequence). The CDR3 nucleotides read TGTGCCAGCAGTTTCGGGACAGGGTTCGAGCAGTACTTC. It translates to CASSFGTGFEQYF.

This chain uses TRBV9 with TRBJ2-7; D possibly uses TRBD1 or TRBD2 (5 bases each). CDR1 and CDR2 (germline): SGDLS, YYNGEE. This CDR3 is built from 14 residues. Trimming stripped 0 bases from V and 6 bases from J, with 13 bases between. CDR3 nucleotide sequence: TGTGCCAGCAGCGTAGCGGGGACCAACGGCGAGCAGTACTTC. Protein product: CASSVAGTNGEQYF.

In this sample, this clone turned up once. The chain combines TRBV4-1 with TRBJ2-2; no reliable D call. Trimming shortened V by 6 bases and J by 3 bases, and 11 bases separated the two germline ends. CDR1 and CDR2 from the germline V gene are MGHRA and YSYEKL. The CDR3 covers 14 residues. The CDR3, as DNA: TGCGCCAGCAGTAAGTTGTTGGACACCGGGGAGCTGTTTTTT. Its translation: CASSKLLDTGELFF.